The T cell receptor (beta chain) described here comes from a study of T cells in narcolepsy. About the study: Healthy controls were enrolled alongside patients with narcolepsy type 1 or type 2. Study-wide results and limits: Blood of same and different patients, but not healthy controls, reportedly held recurring autoreactive clonotypes. Autoreactive clone sequences were missing from some blood memory CD4+ repertoires. Autoreactive HCRT-specific and TRIB2-specific clonotypes were marked in same-patient CSF-versus-blood CD4+ comparisons.

CDR3 size: 15 residues. V was cut by 4 bases and J by 5 bases, with 18 bases left in between. Per germline, CDR1 MDHEN and CDR2 SYDVKM. Sequenced by immunoSEQ multiplex PCR; TCRdb stores in-frame clones only, minus some. The sample holds fewer than 35,000 clones; around four fifths are singletons and the top ten take about 2.8%. Regarding this clone: Its specificity is not known.

This receptor was obtained from a human donor with narcolepsy. The sample was CD45RA- memory CD4+ T cells from PBMCs. The chain carries TRBV28 and TRBJ2-7; D may match TRBD1 or TRBD2 (6 bases each). The CDR3 DNA reads as TGTGCCAGCAGTTACTTTCGGGGGCGCTATGACGAGCAGTACTTC. Amino acids: CASSYFRGRYDEQYF.